Detailed here is one T cell receptor (beta chain). The data derive from a study of shared clonotypes between healthy human individuals. Germline V gene sequence: CDR1 MNHNY, CDR2 SVGAGI (reference sequence). The CDR3 consists of 12 residues. Deletions cut 2 bases from V and 7 bases from J, with 8 bases between. Naive CD8 cells comprised CD45RO-negative, CCR7-positively selected cells, excluding terminally differentiated effector memory CD45RA+ cells. Deep was the level used in running the assay. Each replicate PCR on the sorted subsets used 200 to 250 ng DNA (around 30,000 T cell genomes). Authors' methods: For the immunoSEQ data, sequences were junction-only without quality scores, so filtering differed. Assay used: immunoSEQ multiplex PCR; TCRdb lists only in-frame clones, some missing. V and J calls and clone size are given by that table; D and trimming were obtained from the DNA. Of around 1.9 million clones in the sample, about 93% are singletons; the top ten hold more than 1.5%.

The clonotype comes from a man younger than 35 in good health. Some clones in this sample may be carry-over from other donors' samples. V is TRBV6-6 and J is TRBJ1-1; no firm D call. The sample consisted of naive CD8+ T cells from PBMCs. CDR3 coding DNA: TGTGCCAGCAGTTACCAAGAGTATGAAGCTTTCTTT. It specifies CASSYQEYEAFF.